This is a list of T cell receptor beta chains from one sample in a study of blood T cell repertoires in COVID-19. Here immunoSEQ multiplex PCR was the method, and the copy in TCRdb shows in-frame clones only, minus some. The sample holds 55,000 to 75,000 clones, 88% seen once. Material: peripheral blood. These receptors all stem from a human donor in a cohort sampled during active COVID-19. The conserved cysteine and the conserved F or W are not part of the CDR3 here. The order of the fields is V gene, D gene, CDR3 protein. D genes are given only for firm matches.

TRBV6-2/TRBV6-3	NA	ASSYYVYGYT
TRBV19	TRBD1	ASSIEGAGEQF
TRBV6-2/TRBV6-3	NA	ASSSIRRNSGQETQY
TRBV7-2	NA	ASSSKLGHNEQF
TRBV13	TRBD1	ASSPQDRGNEQF
TRBV6-5	NA	ASKSGREAF
TRBV28	NA	ASSRPQGLTFNQPQH
TRBV5-1	NA	ASSLDSPNTGELF
TRBV27	NA	ASSYERDTEAF
TRBV30	NA	AWSGAGGSNQPQH
TRBV3-1/TRBV3-2	TRBD2	ASRGLAIGTGELF
TRBV7-5	NA	ARSPVTGLQRPEQY
TRBV6-1	NA	ASSEWQQVLYEQY
TRBV11-3	NA	ASSLTGDYNEQF
TRBV28	NA	ASSLGTHAF
TRBV13	TRBD2	ASSRRGGNEQY